This T cell receptor (beta chain) was observed in a study of blood T cell repertoires in COVID-19. About the study: Sources were T cells, B-cell-depleted T cells, or PBMCs; the material itself was cDNA or gDNA.

Enrollees, roughly 18 to 90 years old, lived in about two dozen US areas. Assignment of participants to cohorts was predicated upon participant-reported clinical history. The ends were cut back, 7 bases at V and 0 bases at J, with 9 bases in the middle. The CDR3 loop spans 13 amino acids. Germline V gene data show CDR1 as SNHLY and CDR2 as FYNNEI. Assay used: immunoSEQ multiplex PCR; TCRdb lists only in-frame clones, some missing. The table has around 190,000 clones, 84% seen once. The J gene is TRBJ1-1, the V gene TRBV2; D is ambiguous. The receptor was derived from a woman in her 30s who had been exposed to COVID-19. The specimen sequenced was PBMCs or T cells enriched from blood (not recorded which). The CDR3: CASKREVNTEAFF. CDR3 nucleotide sequence: TGTGCCAGCAAACGGGAAGTGAACACTGAAGCTTTCTTT.